One and the same sample provided the 19 T cell receptor beta chains below, sequenced in a study of graft-versus-host responses after intestinal transplantation. For these TCRs, the target antigens are not known. Libraries were prepared by immunoSEQ multiplex PCR; TCRdb keeps only in-frame clonotypes and omits some of them. Of approximately 100,000 clones in the sample, roughly 90% were seen once. Sequenced here: unstimulated CD4+ T cells sorted from spleen or lymph node cells, sampled before intestinal transplant. The receptors derive from a human donor who received an intestinal transplant.

The chain recombines TRBV7-3 with TRBJ2-1; D ambiguous. This CDR3 is built from 13 residues. The ends were cut back, 5 bases at V and 2 bases at J, with 7 bases in the middle. Germline V gene lookup returns CDR1 SGHTA and CDR2 FQGTGA. This CDR3 is CASSQGPYNEQFF. CDR3 nucleotide sequence: TGTGCCAGCAGCCAAGGTCCCTACAATGAGCAGTTCTTC.

This chain uses TRBV7-6 with TRBJ2-7; perhaps TRBD1 as D (7 bases). This CDR3 spans 16 amino acids. Germline V gene data show CDR1 as SGHVS and CDR2 as FNYEAQ. Trimming removed 1 base at V and 3 bases at J, with 16 bases between. The CDR3 loop is CASSLGAGGILYEQYF. The CDR3 coding sequence is TGTGCCAGCAGCTTAGGTGCAGGGGGGATCCTCTACGAGCAGTACTTC.

The chain has TRBV9 and TRBJ1-1, with a weak D call TRBD1 (5 bases). CDR3 length: 17 residues. Germline CDR1 and CDR2: SGDLS and YYNGEE. V was clipped by 3 bases and J by 2 bases, with 20 bases between them. CDR3 nucleotides: TGTGCCAGCAGCGAGCCCGGGGAAGGGGCCCTAAACACTGAAGCTTTCTTT. It encodes CASSEPGEGALNTEAFF.

The chain couples TRBV2 to TRBJ1-5; D is ambiguous. The germline V gene has CDR1 SNHLY and CDR2 FYNNEI. Between the trimmed V and J ends, which lost 6 bases and 5 bases, there was a span of 14 bases. CDR3 length equals 14 residues. The CDR3 spells CASSVGRRDQPQHF. The CDR3 coding sequence is TGTGCCAGCAGCGTTGGACGGAGGGATCAGCCCCAGCATTTT.

This clone was seen a handful of times. This chain connects TRBV5-5 to TRBJ2-3; either TRBD1 or TRBD2 may fit D (6 bases each). This CDR3 is built from 16 residues. The germline V gene encodes CDR1 SGHKS and CDR2 YYEKEE (reference sequence). Trimming left V 0 bases short and J 2 bases short, with 13 bases between. The CDR3 sequence is CASSLGRPGATDTQYF. The CDR3 DNA reads TGTGCCAGCAGCTTGGGGCGCCCGGGGGCCACAGATACGCAGTATTTT.

The chain combines TRBV7-6 with TRBJ2-3, with 8 bases that match TRBD2. This CDR3 has 17 residues. Germline V gene sequence: CDR1 SGHVS, CDR2 FNYEAQ. With V trimmed by 5 bases and J by 5 bases, 15 bases remained unmatched. CDR3 residues: CASSQEIGGGWRDTQYF. CDR3 DNA sequence: TGTGCCAGCAGCCAGGAGATTGGCGGGGGGTGGAGAGATACGCAGTATTTT.

V is TRBV5-4 and J is TRBJ2-1; D not resolved. This CDR3 spans 15 amino acids. Germline CDR1 SGHNT, CDR2 YYREEE (reference sequence). The V end was cut by 1 base, the J end by 2 bases, with 10 bases between. CDR3 sequence (DNA): TGTGCCAGCAGCTTGTTAGACTGGACCTACAATGAGCAGTTCTTC. Encoded protein: CASSLLDWTYNEQFF.

This clone was observed at least ten times. Other DNA sequences in this specimen translate into the identical CDR3. The rearrangement joins TRBV6-1 to TRBJ2-3; 9 positions agree with TRBD2. CDR1 and CDR2 from the germline V gene are MNHNS and SASEGT. V trimming: 2 bases; J trimming: 3 bases; junction bases outside the gene matches: 6. CDR3 length: 16 amino acids. The CDR3 protein is CASSELAGGRTDTQYF. CDR3 nucleotides: TGTGCCAGCAGTGAATTGGCGGGAGGGCGGACAGATACGCAGTATTTT.

This chain uses TRBV5-1 with TRBJ2-7, with D perhaps being TRBD1 or TRBD2 (6 bases each). Looked up from germline, CDR1 is SGHRS and CDR2 is YFSETQ. The CDR3 totals 12 residues. The ends were cut back, 7 bases at V and 2 bases at J, with 10 bases in the middle. The CDR3 spells CASGRDTYEQYF. CDR3 nucleotides: TGCGCCAGCGGGCGGGACACCTACGAGCAGTACTTC.

V gene TRBV4-2 combines with J gene TRBJ2-3; 10 bases fit TRBD2. CDR1 is LGHNA and CDR2 is YNFKEQ in the germline V gene. The trim removed 0 bases at V and 3 bases at J, leaving 3 bases unmatched. This CDR3 is built from 16 residues. The CDR3 loop is CASSQDVSGRTDTQYF. CDR3 DNA: TGTGCCAGCAGCCAAGACGTTAGCGGGAGGACAGATACGCAGTATTTT.

This clone has only a few counts. Other nucleotide sequences from this sample produce the same CDR3. V and J are TRBV5-6 and TRBJ1-2; no firm D call. Germline CDR1 and CDR2: SGHDT and YYEEEE. CDR3 length equals 12 residues. The V gene lost 0 bases and the J gene lost 4 bases, with 4 bases spanning the gap. Written as DNA, the CDR3 is TGTGCCAGCAGCTTGGGGGCCTATGGCTACACCTTC. This encodes CASSLGAYGYTF.

The table lists this clone with a count of one. The chain uses TRBV6-1 and TRBJ2-7; D unresolved. Germline V gene sequence: CDR1 MNHNS, CDR2 SASEGT. The CDR3 is made up of 14 amino acids. Between the trimmed V and J ends, which lost 0 bases and 2 bases, there was a span of 8 bases. In nucleotides, the CDR3 is TGTGCCAGCAGTGAAGCGACCAGAGCCTACGAGCAGTACTTC. This translates into CASSEATRAYEQYF.

The rearrangement joins TRBV6-1 to TRBJ2-5; TRBD1 aligns across 10 bases. Germline V gene data show CDR1 as MNHNS and CDR2 as SASEGT. CDR3 length: 14 amino acids. V was clipped by 4 bases and J by 5 bases; unmatched bases: 4. Here the CDR3 DNA reads TGTGCCAGCAGTGGACAGGGGGCCTGGGAGACCCAGTACTTC. Translating gives CASSGQGAWETQYF.

The chain uses TRBV2 and TRBJ2-3, with D uncertain. This CDR3 has 13 amino acids. V lost 6 bases and J lost 3, with 10 bases in between. The germline V gene encodes CDR1 SNHLY and CDR2 FYNNEI. CDR3 bases: TGTGCCAGCAGCTCCTCCGGGACAGATACGCAGTATTTT. Amino acids: CASSSSGTDTQYF.

The chain couples TRBV25-1 to TRBJ2-5; the match to TRBD2 covers 8 bases. CDR3 length: 15 residues. CDR1 MGHDK and CDR2 SYGVNS come from the germline V gene. V gave up 4 bases and J gave up 2 bases; unmatched junction bases: 6. In DNA form, the CDR3 reads TGTGCCAGCAGTGGACCGGGAGGGCTACAAGAGACCCAGTACTTC. Amino acid sequence: CASSGPGGLQETQYF.

CDR3 loop: CASSEARDRGTSRGSPLHF. The CDR3 DNA reads as TGTGCCAGCAGTGAAGCGCGGGACAGGGGGACATCCCGAGGTTCACCCCTCCACTTT. The chain has TRBV2 and TRBJ1-6, with 11 bases that match TRBD1. V gave up 0 bases and J gave up 9 bases; unmatched junction bases: 13. The CDR3 runs to 19 residues. The V gene's germline CDR1 is SNHLY and CDR2 FYNNEI.

The rearrangement uses TRBV19 and TRBJ1-4; no firm D call. V was shortened by 4 bases and J by 0 bases, with 9 bases between the two germline ends. The germline V gene has CDR1 LNHDA and CDR2 SQIVND (reference sequence). The CDR3 extends over 15 amino acids. DNA of the CDR3: TGTGCCAGTAGTAAAGGGTCTTCAACTAATGAAAAACTGTTTTTT. The encoded protein is CASSKGSSTNEKLFF.

The chain has TRBV7-3 and TRBJ2-3, with 9 bases fitting TRBD1. The CDR3 covers 15 residues. V was clipped by 5 bases and J by 5 bases; unmatched bases: 8. Germline V CDR1 and CDR2: SGHTA, FQGTGA. The CDR3 reads CASSGRQGDIDTQYF. The CDR3 DNA sequence: TGTGCCAGCAGCGGCCGACAGGGGGATATAGATACGCAGTATTTT.

In its sample, this clone was seen a few times. The genes are TRBV5-1 and TRBJ1-6; 9 bases agree with TRBD1. Germline CDR1 is SGHRS and CDR2 is YFSETQ. The J segment lost 8 bases and the V segment lost 3 bases, leaving 3 bases of the junction unmatched. The CDR3 totals 14 residues. Written as DNA, the CDR3 is TGCGCCAGCAGCTGGGACAGGGTTGATTCACCCCTCCACTTT. Protein product: CASSWDRVDSPLHF.